One sample yielded the 19 T cell receptor beta chains listed below, sequenced in a study of CD8+ T cells in alopecia areata. Sequencing relied on a cDNA template that was reverse transcribed from extracted RNA. TCRdb's table, derived via immunoSEQ multiplex PCR, lists solely in-frame clones and lacks some. Found here are more than 200,000 clones, 67% of them singletons; the top ten hold around 1.2%. Sequences were derived from CD4+ T cells sorted from blood, sampled at week 0. The receptors come from a human donor with alopecia areata.

This chain uses TRBV5-4 with TRBJ2-1, with a tentative D call TRBD1 (6 bases). The CDR3 runs 16 residues. V lost 4 bases and J 4 bases, leaving 18 bases between the germline ends. Germline loops: CDR1 SGHNT, CDR2 YYREEE (reference sequence). The CDR3 sequence is CASSGGIVTDYNEQFF. For the CDR3, the DNA is TGTGCCAGCAGCGGGGGCATCGTGACAGATTACAATGAGCAGTTCTTC.

This clone was observed a handful of times. V gene TRBV29-1 combines with J gene TRBJ2-3; D is undetermined. This CDR3 contains 12 residues. Germline CDR1 is SQVTM and CDR2 is ANQGSEA. The V end lost 6 bases, the J end lost 2 bases, and 9 bases lay between the germline ends. CDR3 region: CSVRSDTDTQYF. The CDR3 region has the DNA TGCAGCGTCAGGAGCGACACAGATACGCAGTATTTT.

The chain couples TRBV6-5 to TRBJ1-2; D is undetermined. V was cut by 5 bases and J by 7 bases, with 11 bases left in between. CDR3 length equals 12 residues. The germline V gene encodes CDR1 MNHEY and CDR2 SVGAGI. This CDR3 reads CASSPSRVGYTF. The CDR3 DNA reads as TGTGCCAGCAGTCCTTCGAGGGTTGGCTACACCTTC.

This sequence joins TRBV7-9 and TRBJ1-1; D gene unclear. Trimming stripped 5 bases from V and 4 bases from J, with 11 bases between. CDR1 is SEHNR, CDR2 FQNEAQ, per germline (reference sequence). This CDR3 is built from 13 residues. Written as DNA, the CDR3 is TGTGCCAGCAGCACCTTGTTGGGCACTGAAGCTTTCTTT. Its protein is CASSTLLGTEAFF.

This clone has ten or more counts. This chain links TRBV5-6 with TRBJ2-3; D remains unclear. The CDR3 covers 16 residues. Germline V lookup: CDR1 SGHDT, CDR2 YYEEEE. V shed 0 bases and J shed 0 bases, with 11 bases lying between them. The chain's CDR3 is CASSLDPQISTDTQYF. CDR3 nucleotide sequence: TGTGCCAGCAGCTTGGACCCCCAGATCAGCACAGATACGCAGTATTTT. The whole variable domain, filled in from reference TRBV5-6 and TRBJ2-3, reads DAGVTQSPTHLIKTRGQQVTLRCSPKSGHDTVSWYQQALGQGPQFIFQYYEEEERQRGNFPDRFSGHQFPNYSSELNVNALLLGDSALYLCASSLDPQISTDTQYFGPGTRLTVL.

The chain carries TRBV9 and TRBJ1-2; D gene uncertain. The germline gives CDR1 SGDLS, CDR2 YYNGEE. CDR3 size: 15 residues. V lost 2 bases and J 1 base, leaving 12 bases between the germline ends. The CDR3 DNA sequence: TGTGCCAGCAGCGTGGACGGAGCGATTAACTATGGCTACACCTTC. Its translation: CASSVDGAINYGYTF.

The chain joins TRBV2 to TRBJ2-2, with D perhaps matching TRBD1 (6 bases). The CDR3 covers 16 residues. From germline, CDR1 is SNHLY and CDR2 FYNNEI. V lost 6 bases and J lost 2, with 16 bases in between. CDR3 amino acids: CASRMSGHPNTGELFF. The CDR3 region has the DNA TGTGCCAGCAGAATGTCGGGACACCCAAACACCGGGGAGCTGTTTTTT.

On this clone itself: Other nucleotide sequences from this sample produce the same CDR3. V gene TRBV30 combines with J gene TRBJ2-3; the D gene is possibly TRBD1 (6 bases). The CDR3 consists of 13 residues. CDR1 is GTSNPN, CDR2 SVGIG, per germline (reference sequence). V was clipped by 2 bases and J by 1 base, with 7 bases between them. The CDR3 region is CAWSPGGTDTQYF. CDR3 sequence (DNA): TGTGCCTGGAGTCCAGGGGGCACAGATACGCAGTATTTT. Filled out from reference TRBV30 and TRBJ2-3, the complete variable domain reads SQTIHQWPATLVQPVGSPLSLECTVEGTSNPNLYWYRQAAGRGLQLLFYSVGIGQISSEVPQNLSASRPQDRQFILSSKKLLLSDSGFYLCAWSPGGTDTQYFGPGTRLTVL.

The rearrangement links TRBV27 to TRBJ1-1; no definite D call. CDR3 length: 14 amino acids. Germline CDR1 and CDR2: MNHEY and SMNVEV (reference sequence). Trimming stripped 7 bases from V and 4 bases from J, with 16 bases between. The CDR3 DNA is TGTGCCAGCACCCAAAGGCGATCGTCCACTGAAGCTTTCTTT. Its translation is CASTQRRSSTEAFF.

The chain recombines TRBV9 with TRBJ2-7, with 9 bases lining up with TRBD1. Germline CDR1 SGDLS, CDR2 YYNGEE. Germline trimming cut 3 bases from V and 5 bases from J; bases unmatched to any gene: 9. The CDR3 is 15 amino acids. CDR3: CASSAGTGSINEQYF. Here the CDR3 DNA reads TGTGCCAGCAGCGCCGGGACAGGGTCCATCAACGAGCAGTACTTC.

This clone was recorded only once. The rearrangement joins TRBV11-2 to TRBJ2-5; 8 bases match TRBD2. The CDR3 runs 17 residues. CDR1 and CDR2 from the germline V gene are SGHAT and FQNNGV. The V and J ends lost 5 bases and 1 base, in that order; junction bases with no gene match: 12. CDR3 amino acids: CASSPTRERGPQETQYF. The CDR3 coding sequence is TGTGCCAGCAGCCCCACTCGGGAGCGGGGGCCCCAAGAGACCCAGTACTTC. Using reference TRBV11-2 and TRBJ2-5 for the parts outside the CDR3, the full variable domain is EAGVAQSPRYKIIEKRQSVAFWCNPISGHATLYWYQQILGQGPKLLIQFQNNGVVDDSQLPKDRFSAERLKGVDSTLKIQPAKLEDSAVYLCASSPTRERGPQETQYFGPGTRLLVL.

J is TRBJ1-2 and V is TRBV10-3; 7 bases agree with TRBD1. Germline CDR1 reads ENHRY; CDR2 reads SYGVKD. Unmatched junction bases numbered 10, after V lost 6 bases and J lost 0 bases. The length of the CDR3 is 16 residues. CDR3 sequence reads: CAISSRGTEANYGYTF. DNA for the CDR3: TGTGCCATCAGCAGTAGAGGGACAGAAGCTAACTATGGCTACACCTTC.

This clone has a single count. This chain connects TRBV30 to TRBJ1-6; maybe TRBD1 (5 bases). The CDR3 covers 15 residues. Trimming shortened V by 4 bases and J by 8 bases, and 18 bases separated the two germline ends. Germline assignment: CDR1 GTSNPN and CDR2 SVGIG (reference sequence). The CDR3 sequence is CAWKVRGGVYSPLHF. CDR3 nucleotides: TGTGCCTGGAAAGTAAGGGGCGGGGTGTATTCACCCCTCCACTTT.

This clone came up a few times. Other nucleotide sequences from this sample produce the same CDR3. The chain recombines TRBV5-1 with TRBJ2-6; D assignment may be TRBD1 or TRBD2 (5 bases each). V lost 0 bases and J lost 2, with 6 bases in between. Germline-derived CDR1 and CDR2 are SGHRS and YFSETQ. The length of the CDR3 is 15 residues. The CDR3 region is CASSLGGAGANVLTF. Written as DNA, the CDR3 is TGCGCCAGCAGCTTGGGAGGGGCTGGGGCCAACGTCCTGACTTTC. Full variable domain (rest looked up from reference TRBV5-1 and TRBJ2-6): KAGVTQTPRYLIKTRGQQVTLSCSPISGHRSVSWYQQTPGQGLQFLFEYFSETQRNKGNFPGRFSGRQFSNSRSEMNVSTLELGDSALYLCASSLGGAGANVLTFGAGSRLTVL.

The V gene is TRBV18, the J gene TRBJ1-6; the D is unclear. Germline CDR1 and CDR2: KGHSH and LQKENI. Trimming took 1 base from V and 9 from J, leaving 10 bases between them. CDR3 length: 14 amino acids. CDR3 sequence: CASSPQVLSSPLHF. The DNA for the CDR3 is TGTGCCAGCTCACCACAGGTCCTTAGTTCACCCCTCCACTTT.

This chain joins TRBV30 and TRBJ2-6; D unresolved. CDR3 length: 13 amino acids. V was shortened by 3 bases and J by 0 bases, with 3 bases between the two germline ends. CDR1 and CDR2 from the germline V gene are GTSNPN and SVGIG (reference sequence). The CDR3 region is CAWRNSGANVLTF. The DNA for the CDR3 is TGTGCCTGGAGGAACTCTGGGGCCAACGTCCTGACTTTC.

The CDR3 DNA is TGTGCCAGCAGTTATAGGGGGCAGGCTAATGAAAAACTGTTTTTT. This codes for CASSYRGQANEKLFF. The genes are TRBV6-5 and TRBJ1-4; 7 bases line up with TRBD1. Per germline, CDR1 MNHEY and CDR2 SVGAGI. V dropped 3 bases and J dropped 3; count of bases not matched to a gene: 4. CDR3 length: 15 residues.

The chain combines TRBV23-1 with TRBJ2-5; tentatively, D is TRBD2 (5 bases). TRBV23-1 is placed among ORFs of uncertain function. Trimming cost V 8 bases and J 5 bases, with 18 bases left between them. The CDR3 sequence is 14 residues long. The chain's CDR3 is CASLFKPSRETQYF. CDR3 DNA: TGCGCCAGCTTATTTAAACCTAGCCGGGAGACCCAGTACTTC.

On this clone itself: The sample has other DNA sequences that encode this CDR3 too. The chain couples TRBV18 to TRBJ2-7, with TRBD1 matching 9 bases. The CDR3 runs to 14 residues. Germline loops: CDR1 KGHSH, CDR2 LQKENI. J gave up 2 bases and V 3 bases, and 2 bases lay outside the gene matches. This CDR3 reads CASSPGQGAYEQYF. CDR3 DNA sequence: TGTGCCAGCTCACCGGGACAGGGCGCCTACGAGCAGTACTTC.